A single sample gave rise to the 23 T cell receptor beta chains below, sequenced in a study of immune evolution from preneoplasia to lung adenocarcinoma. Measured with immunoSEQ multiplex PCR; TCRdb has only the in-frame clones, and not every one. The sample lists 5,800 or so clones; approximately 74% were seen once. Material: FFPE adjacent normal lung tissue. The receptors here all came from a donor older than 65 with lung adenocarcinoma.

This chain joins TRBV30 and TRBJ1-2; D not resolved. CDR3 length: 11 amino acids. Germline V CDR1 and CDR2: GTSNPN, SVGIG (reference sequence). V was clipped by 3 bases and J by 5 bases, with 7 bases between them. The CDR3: CAWRLAYGYTF. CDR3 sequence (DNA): TGTGCCTGGAGGCTGGCTTATGGCTACACCTTC. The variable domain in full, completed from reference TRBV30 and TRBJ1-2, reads SQTIHQWPATLVQPVGSPLSLECTVEGTSNPNLYWYRQAAGRGLQLLFYSVGIGQISSEVPQNLSASRPQDRQFILSSKKLLLSDSGFYLCAWRLAYGYTFGSGTRLTVV.

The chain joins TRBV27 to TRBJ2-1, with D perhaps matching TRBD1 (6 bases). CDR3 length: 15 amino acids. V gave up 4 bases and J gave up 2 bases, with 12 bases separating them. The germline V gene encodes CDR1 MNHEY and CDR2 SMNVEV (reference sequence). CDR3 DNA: TGTGCCAGCAGTTCGAAGGGGGACACCTACAATGAGCAGTTCTTC. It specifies CASSSKGDTYNEQFF.

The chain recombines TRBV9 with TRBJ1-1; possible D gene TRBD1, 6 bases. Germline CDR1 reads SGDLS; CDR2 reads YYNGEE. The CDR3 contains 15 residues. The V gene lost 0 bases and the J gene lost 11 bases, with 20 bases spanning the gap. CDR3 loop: CASSVGLAGAGEAFF. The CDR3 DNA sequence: TGTGCCAGCAGCGTAGGTCTGGCAGGGGCCGGGGAGGCTTTCTTT.

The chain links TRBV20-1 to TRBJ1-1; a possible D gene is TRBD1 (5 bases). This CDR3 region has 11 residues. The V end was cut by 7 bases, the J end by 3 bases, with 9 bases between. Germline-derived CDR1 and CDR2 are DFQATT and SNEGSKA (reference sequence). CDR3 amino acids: CSGGDDTEAFF. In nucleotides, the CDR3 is TGCAGTGGGGGGGATGACACTGAAGCTTTCTTT.

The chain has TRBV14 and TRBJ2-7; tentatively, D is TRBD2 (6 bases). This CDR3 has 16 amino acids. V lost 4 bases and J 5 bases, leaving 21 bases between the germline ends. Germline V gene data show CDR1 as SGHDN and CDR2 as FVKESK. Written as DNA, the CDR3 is TGTGCCAGCAGCCTCCTTAACGCCGGGACTCCGGACGAGCAGTACTTC. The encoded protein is CASSLLNAGTPDEQYF.

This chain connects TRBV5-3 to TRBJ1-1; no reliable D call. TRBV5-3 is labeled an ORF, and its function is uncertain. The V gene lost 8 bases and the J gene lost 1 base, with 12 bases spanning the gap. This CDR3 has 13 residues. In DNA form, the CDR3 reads TGTGCCAGCAGGAGGGATGGGAACACTGAAGCTTTCTTT. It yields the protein CASRRDGNTEAFF.

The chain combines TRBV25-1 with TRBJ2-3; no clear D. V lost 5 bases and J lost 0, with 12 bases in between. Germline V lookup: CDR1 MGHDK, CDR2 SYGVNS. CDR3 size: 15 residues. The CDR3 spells CASSRTTYSTDTQYF. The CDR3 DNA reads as TGTGCCAGCAGTCGTACCACTTATAGCACAGATACGCAGTATTTT. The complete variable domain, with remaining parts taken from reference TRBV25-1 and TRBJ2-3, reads EADIYQTPRYLVIGTGKKITLECSQTMGHDKMYWYQQDPGMELHLIHYSYGVNSTEKGDLSSESTVSRIRTEHFPLTLESARPSHTSQYLCASSRTTYSTDTQYFGPGTRLTVL.

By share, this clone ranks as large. The CDR3 spells CASSASTSSYEQYF. The DNA for the CDR3 is TGTGCCAGCAGCGCCTCTACTAGCTCCTACGAGCAGTACTTC. This chain connects TRBV9 to TRBJ2-7, with a possible D match to TRBD2 (5 bases). The CDR3 has 14 amino acids. Trimming took off 3 bases at V and 0 bases at J, with 10 bases between the two ends. Germline CDR1 SGDLS, CDR2 YYNGEE.

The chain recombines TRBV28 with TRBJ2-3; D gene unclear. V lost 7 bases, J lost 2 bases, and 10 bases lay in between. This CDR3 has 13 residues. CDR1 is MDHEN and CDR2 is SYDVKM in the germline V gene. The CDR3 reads CASMEQDTDTQYF. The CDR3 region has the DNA TGTGCCAGCATGGAACAAGACACAGATACGCAGTATTTT.

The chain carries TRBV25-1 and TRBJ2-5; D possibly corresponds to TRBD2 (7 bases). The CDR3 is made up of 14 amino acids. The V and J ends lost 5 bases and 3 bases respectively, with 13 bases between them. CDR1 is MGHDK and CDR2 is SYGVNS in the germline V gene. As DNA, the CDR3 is TGTGCCAGCAGTCAAAGGGGGGGAGAAGAGACCCAGTACTTC. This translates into CASSQRGGEETQYF.

CDR3 protein: CASSGPGGTYNEQFF. The CDR3 coding sequence is TGTGCCAGCAGCGGACCAGGGGGAACCTACAATGAGCAGTTCTTC. The J gene is TRBJ2-1, the V gene TRBV7-8; 7 bases are a match to TRBD1. V gave up 5 bases and J gave up 2 bases; unmatched junction bases: 6. The V gene's germline CDR1 is SGHVS and CDR2 FQNEAQ. This CDR3 region has 15 residues. The variable domain in full, completed from reference TRBV7-8 and TRBJ2-1, reads GAGVSQSPRYKVAKRGQDVALRCDPISGHVSLFWYQQALGQGPEFLTYFQNEAQLDKSGLPSDRFFAERPEGSVSTLKIQRTQQEDSAVYLCASSGPGGTYNEQFFGPGTRLTVL.

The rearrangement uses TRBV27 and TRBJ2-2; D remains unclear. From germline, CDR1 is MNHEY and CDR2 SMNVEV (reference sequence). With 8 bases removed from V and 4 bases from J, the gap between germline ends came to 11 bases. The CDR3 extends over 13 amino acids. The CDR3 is CASSLGITGELFF. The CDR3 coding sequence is TGTGCCAGCTCCCTTGGGATCACCGGGGAGCTGTTTTTT.

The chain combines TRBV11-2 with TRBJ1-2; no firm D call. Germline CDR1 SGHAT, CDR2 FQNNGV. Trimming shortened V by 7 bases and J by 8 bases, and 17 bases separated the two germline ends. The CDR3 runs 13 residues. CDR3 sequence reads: CASNPDVGQGYTF. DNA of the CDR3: TGTGCCAGCAACCCGGATGTCGGGCAGGGCTACACCTTC.

The CDR3 nucleotides read TGTGCCAGCAGCTTAGCTGACGGGGTTGATACGCAGTATTTT. Amino acid sequence: CASSLADGVDTQYF. The genes are TRBV7-6 and TRBJ2-3; TRBD2 is a possible D gene (5 bases). Per the germline V gene, CDR1 is SGHVS and CDR2 is FNYEAQ. This CDR3 contains 14 residues. Trimming removed 0 bases from V and 6 bases from J, with 10 bases in between.

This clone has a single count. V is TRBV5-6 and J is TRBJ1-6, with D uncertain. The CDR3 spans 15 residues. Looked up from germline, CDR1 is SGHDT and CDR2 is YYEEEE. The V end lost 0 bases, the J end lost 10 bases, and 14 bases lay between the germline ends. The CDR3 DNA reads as TGTGCCAGCAGCTTGGCCGGGTCCCAGAGGTCACCCCTCCACTTT. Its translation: CASSLAGSQRSPLHF.

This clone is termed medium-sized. The CDR3 DNA is TGTGCCAGCAGTGAAGAGGGGGGGACGGGCCATACGCAGTATTTT. Residues: CASSEEGGTGHTQYF. The genes are TRBV2 and TRBJ2-3; perhaps TRBD2 as D (7 bases). Germline V gives CDR1 SNHLY, CDR2 FYNNEI. The CDR3 length is 15 residues. V was shortened by 1 base and J by 7 bases, with 15 bases between the two germline ends.

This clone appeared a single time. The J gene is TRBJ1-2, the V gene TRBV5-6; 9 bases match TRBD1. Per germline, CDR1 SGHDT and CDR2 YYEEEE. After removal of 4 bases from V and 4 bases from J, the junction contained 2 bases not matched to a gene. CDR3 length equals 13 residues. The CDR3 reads CASSPGQGYGYTF. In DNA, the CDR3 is TGTGCCAGCAGCCCGGGACAGGGCTATGGCTACACCTTC.

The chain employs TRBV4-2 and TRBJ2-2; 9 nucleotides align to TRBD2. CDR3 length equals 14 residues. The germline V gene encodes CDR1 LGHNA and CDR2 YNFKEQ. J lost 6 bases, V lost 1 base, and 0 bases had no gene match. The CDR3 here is CASSQGLAAGELFF. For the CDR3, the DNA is TGTGCCAGCAGCCAAGGACTAGCGGCCGGGGAGCTGTTTTTT.

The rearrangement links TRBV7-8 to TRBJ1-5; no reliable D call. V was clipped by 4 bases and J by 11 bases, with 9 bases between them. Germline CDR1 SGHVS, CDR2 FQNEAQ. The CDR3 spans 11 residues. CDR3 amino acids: CASSSGRAQHF. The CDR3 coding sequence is TGTGCCAGCAGCTCTGGGAGGGCCCAGCATTTT.

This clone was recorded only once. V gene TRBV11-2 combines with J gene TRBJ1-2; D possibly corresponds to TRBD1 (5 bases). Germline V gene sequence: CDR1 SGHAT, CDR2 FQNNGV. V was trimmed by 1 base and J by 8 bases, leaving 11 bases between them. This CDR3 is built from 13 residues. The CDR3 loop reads CASSLGRAGGYTF. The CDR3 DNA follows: TGTGCCAGCAGCTTAGGCAGGGCGGGGGGCTACACCTTC.

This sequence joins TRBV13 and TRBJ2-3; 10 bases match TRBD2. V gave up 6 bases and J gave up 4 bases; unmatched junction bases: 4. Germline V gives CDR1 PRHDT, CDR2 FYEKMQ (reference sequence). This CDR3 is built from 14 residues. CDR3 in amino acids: CASRPSGGADTQYF. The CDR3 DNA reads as TGTGCCAGCAGGCCGAGCGGGGGGGCAGATACGCAGTATTTT.

The CDR3 sequence: CASSLVGRNSNQPQHF. The CDR3 DNA reads TGTGCCAGCAGCTTAGTTGGGCGGAATAGCAATCAGCCCCAGCATTTT. The chain carries TRBV11-2 and TRBJ1-5; D remains ambiguous. V was clipped by 1 base and J by 0 bases, with 10 bases between them. Germline values: CDR1 SGHAT, CDR2 FQNNGV. This CDR3 spans 16 amino acids.

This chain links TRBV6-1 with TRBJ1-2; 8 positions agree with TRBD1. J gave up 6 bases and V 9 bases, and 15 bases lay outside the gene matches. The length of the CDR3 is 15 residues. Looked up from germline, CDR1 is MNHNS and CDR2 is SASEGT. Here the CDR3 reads CASQLASGQAHGYTF. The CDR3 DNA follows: TGTGCCAGTCAGTTAGCCTCGGGACAGGCACATGGCTACACCTTC.